These 7 T cell receptor beta chains came from one sample sequenced in a study of molecular identifiers for immune sequencing clone quantification. One entry per CDR3 protein results from TCRdb running MiXCR on the PCR reads. The top ten clones hold about 0.84% of a sample with some 590,000 distinct CDR3 sequences, 25% of them seen once. Sequenced sample: naive CD8+ T cells from blood, with Jurkat cell RNA spiked in. Subset: FACS-sorted CD8+CD4-CCR7+CD45RA+ naive T cells. The source is a human donor in good health. Some libraries in this study had Jurkat cell RNA spiked in.

The CDR3 region is CASSLGPDFAYEQYF. The CDR3 DNA sequence: TGTGCCAGCAGTTTAGGTCCGGACTTCGCCTACGAGCAGTACTTC. The chain has TRBV27 and TRBJ2-7, with D possibly being TRBD2 (5 bases). Trimming stripped 2 bases from V and 2 bases from J, with 13 bases between. Germline V lookup: CDR1 MNHEY, CDR2 SMNVEV (reference sequence). This CDR3 has 15 residues.

For this clonotype: A much larger clone differs from this one at a single base, so this may be a read error. The rearrangement joins TRBV5-1 to TRBJ2-7; D is perhaps TRBD2 (5 bases). Germline CDR1 is SGHRS and CDR2 is YFSETQ. The CDR3 covers 16 residues. Trimming removed 4 bases from V and 0 bases from J, with 17 bases in between. CDR3 sequence (DNA): TGCGCCAGCAGCACCCTACCGACGGGGAGCTCCTACGAGCAGTACTTC. Its translation is CASSTLPTGSSYEQYF.

This clonotype was counted many times. V is TRBV5-1 and J is TRBJ1-3; 7 bases match TRBD1. This CDR3 has 18 residues. V lost 2 bases and J lost 2; bases outside the gene matches: 13. Germline CDR1 is SGHRS and CDR2 is YFSETQ. CDR3 amino acids: CASSLTGTVKGPGNTIYF. CDR3 coding DNA: TGCGCCAGCAGCTTAACCGGGACAGTAAAGGGCCCTGGAAACACCATATATTTT.

This clonotype came up a few times. J is TRBJ2-1 and V is TRBV6-4; 11 positions agree with TRBD2. There are 15 residues in the CDR3. V lost 6 bases, J lost 7 bases, and 8 bases stayed unmatched. The germline CDR1 and CDR2 sequences are MRHNA and SNTAGT. The chain's CDR3 is CASRVAGGLKNEQFF. In DNA, the CDR3 is TGTGCCAGCAGAGTAGCGGGGGGGCTAAAGAATGAGCAGTTCTTC.

The table lists this clonotype with a few counts. The V call is TRBV12-3 or TRBV12-4, the J call TRBJ1-1; no reliable D call. The length of the CDR3 is 16 residues. Trimming removed 5 bases at V and 2 bases at J, with 18 bases between. The CDR3 DNA follows: TGTGCCAGCAGTCCCCGGCCGGTAATTGTTAACACTGAAGCTTTCTTT. Its translation is CASSPRPVIVNTEAFF.

This clonotype was picked up many times. The rearrangement links TRBV10-3 to TRBJ2-7; a weak D match, TRBD2 (5 bases). This CDR3 contains 16 residues. The V gene lost 3 bases and the J gene lost 1 base, with 16 bases spanning the gap. Per the germline V gene, CDR1 is ENHRY and CDR2 is SYGVKD. CDR3 sequence (DNA): TGTGCCATCAGTGATCCAGGAGGTTCCGTATCCTACGAGCAGTACTTC. The encoded protein is CAISDPGGSVSYEQYF.

This clonotype was seen many times. The chain recombines TRBV29-1 with TRBJ2-7; the D gene is possibly TRBD1 (5 bases). The V gene's germline CDR1 is SQVTM and CDR2 ANQGSEA. This CDR3 spans 11 amino acids. The germline V and J ends were trimmed by 4 bases and 5 bases, with 9 bases remaining between them. The DNA of the CDR3 is TGCAGCGTTGCAGAAGGGGACGAGCAGTACTTC. It yields the protein CSVAEGDEQYF.